This TCR beta chain is from a study of CD8+ T cells in alopecia areata. Across the whole study: Treated patients swallowed 5 to 10 mg of oral tofacitinib twice daily. Overall study findings and caveats: There were also resident alphabeta T cells of normal skin sequenced in scalp samples.

Those with alopecia areata gave lesional scalp punch biopsies and peripheral blood. cDNA serving as the sequencing template came from extracted, reverse transcribed RNA. The protocol was immunoSEQ multiplex PCR, while the TCRdb copy is restricted to in-frame clones and leaves out a portion. The table lists 150,000 to 200,000 clones, approximately 59% of them singletons. This clone was detected a few times. The antigen is unknown. The material was CD4+ T cells sorted from blood, obtained at week 0. This sequence was found in a human donor with alopecia areata.

CDR3 sequence: CASSPEPRGNYGYTF. The CDR3 DNA follows: TGTGCCAGCAGCCCCGAACCCAGGGGAAACTATGGCTACACCTTC. The chain has TRBV5-8 and TRBJ1-2, with a tentative D call TRBD1 (6 bases). Trimming took 4 bases from V and 2 from J, leaving 15 bases between them. The germline gives CDR1 SGHTS, CDR2 YDEGEE. This CDR3 region has 15 residues.